One sample yielded the 25 T cell receptor beta chains listed below, sequenced in a study of blood T cell repertoires in COVID-19. Here immunoSEQ multiplex PCR was the method, and the copy in TCRdb shows in-frame clones only, minus some. Of roughly 330,000 clones in the sample, 70% to 90% were seen once. The sample was PBMCs or T cells enriched from blood (not recorded which). The receptors originated from a woman aged 30 to 39 who had recovered from COVID-19.

CDR3 amino acids: CASSLERDRAQHF. The CDR3 DNA is TGTGCCAGCAGTTTAGAGAGGGATCGGGCCCAGCATTTT. The chain joins TRBV12-3 or TRBV12-4 to TRBJ1-5; D call uncertain. The CDR3 is 13 residues long. V was trimmed by 1 base and J by 11 bases, leaving 12 bases between them.

The chain links TRBV30 to TRBJ2-5; 9 bases align to TRBD1. Germline CDR1 is GTSNPN and CDR2 is SVGIG (reference sequence). This CDR3 has 13 amino acids. V gave up 2 bases and J gave up 4 bases; unmatched junction bases: 2. The CDR3, as DNA: TGTGCCTGGAGTCCGGGACAGGGAGAGACCCAGTACTTC. It specifies CAWSPGQGETQYF.

The chain recombines TRBV19 with TRBJ2-7; D gene ambiguous. Trimming cost V 5 bases and J 4 bases, with 6 bases left between them. Germline V CDR1 and CDR2: LNHDA, SQIVND (reference sequence). CDR3 length: 11 amino acids. CDR3 nucleotide sequence: TGTGCCAGTAGTTACCGGTACGAGCAGTACTTC. This sequence encodes CASSYRYEQYF.

The V call is TRBV5-4, the J call TRBJ1-2, with unresolved D. CDR3 length: 16 amino acids. Trimming removed 4 bases from V and 4 bases from J, with 20 bases in between. Per germline, CDR1 SGHNT and CDR2 YYREEE (reference sequence). Here the CDR3 reads CASSLPEGARRYGYTF. The CDR3 nucleotides read TGTGCCAGCAGCCTACCAGAGGGAGCTAGACGCTATGGCTACACCTTC.

As for this clone: A junction end diverges from the germline sequence, so it may reflect a read error. The chain joins TRBV7-7 to TRBJ2-7; a weak D match, TRBD2 (5 bases). The germline CDR1 and CDR2 sequences are SSHAT and FNYEAQ (reference sequence). This CDR3 spans 14 amino acids. CDR3 sequence (DNA): TGTGCTAGCAGCCCTAGCCAGAGCTCCTACGAGCAGTACTTC. This codes for CASSPSQSSYEQYF.

This chain joins TRBV15 and TRBJ2-1; TRBD2 is a possible D gene (5 bases). This CDR3 is 14 amino acids long. The germline V gene has CDR1 LNHNV and CDR2 YYDKDF (reference sequence). V was pared by 1 base and J by 7 bases, with 11 bases between. The CDR3 DNA reads as TGTGCCACCAGCAGAGCAATAGCGCTTAATGAGCAGTTCTTC. It codes for CATSRAIALNEQFF.

This clone has only one observation. One junction end does not reproduce the germline sequence, and a read error may be involved. This chain connects TRBV7-7 to TRBJ2-2, with a tentative D call TRBD2 (5 bases). Per germline, CDR1 SSHAT and CDR2 FNYEAQ (reference sequence). CDR3 size: 15 residues. The CDR3 DNA is TGTGCTAGCAGCTTAGACGGAGGTTTCTCCGGGGAGCTGTTTTTT. This gives the protein CASSLDGGFSGELFF.

This chain uses TRBV27 with TRBJ1-1, with 7 bases that match TRBD1. CDR3 length: 16 residues. Trimming at V came to 0 bases and at J to 0 bases, leaving 4 bases not matched to a gene. Germline V gives CDR1 MNHEY, CDR2 SMNVEV (reference sequence). CDR3 loop: CASSLSGGQMNTEAFF. The CDR3 region has the DNA TGTGCCAGCAGTTTATCGGGGGGACAGATGAACACTGAAGCTTTCTTT.

The genes are TRBV19 and TRBJ2-5, with D possibly matching TRBD1 (7 bases). Trimming shortened V by 3 bases and J by 5 bases, and 10 bases separated the two germline ends. The CDR3 runs 13 residues. CDR1 is LNHDA and CDR2 is SQIVND in the germline V gene (reference sequence). CDR3 amino acids: CASSMAGGETQYF. The CDR3 DNA reads as TGTGCCAGTAGTATGGCAGGGGGGGAGACCCAGTACTTC.

This chain uses TRBV6-5 with TRBJ1-1; D might be TRBD1 (5 bases). The germline V and J ends were trimmed by 7 bases and 5 bases, with 11 bases remaining between them. The germline gives CDR1 MNHEY, CDR2 SVGAGI. This CDR3 contains 12 residues. The CDR3 sequence: CASNTRGTEAFF. The CDR3 DNA reads TGTGCCAGCAACACCCGGGGGACTGAAGCTTTCTTT.

This chain connects TRBV27 to TRBJ2-7; perhaps TRBD2 as D (7 bases). CDR3 length: 13 amino acids. The V gene lost 5 bases and the J gene lost 2 bases, with 10 bases spanning the gap. CDR1 MNHEY and CDR2 SMNVEV come from the germline V gene (reference sequence). Here the CDR3 DNA reads TGTGCCAGCAGTAGGGGGGGAGCCTACGAGCAGTACTTC. Translating gives CASSRGGAYEQYF.

This clone showed up just a few times. CDR3 bases: TGTGCCAGCAGCTGGCGGGGGGGCGCCTTCACAGATACGCAGTATTTT. Protein sequence: CASSWRGGAFTDTQYF. This sequence joins TRBV7-2 and TRBJ2-3; the match to TRBD2 covers 9 bases. Per the germline V gene, CDR1 is SGHTA and CDR2 is FQGNSA. V lost 4 bases, J lost 2 bases, and 7 bases stayed unmatched. This CDR3 contains 16 residues. The whole variable domain, remainder taken from reference TRBV7-2 and TRBJ2-3, is GAGVSQSPSNKVTEKGKDVELRCDPISGHTALYWYRQSLGQGLEFLIYFQGNSAPDKSGLPSDRFSAERTGGSVSTLTIQRTQQEDSAVYLCASSWRGGAFTDTQYFGPGTRLTVL.

The chain recombines TRBV27 with TRBJ1-5, with D possibly being TRBD1 (5 bases). Deletions cut 0 bases from V and 6 bases from J, with 12 bases between. The germline CDR1 and CDR2 sequences are MNHEY and SMNVEV (reference sequence). The CDR3 is 15 amino acids. The CDR3 reads CASSLSKGLGQPQHF. Written as DNA, the CDR3 is TGTGCCAGCAGTTTATCCAAGGGGTTGGGTCAGCCCCAGCATTTT.

The chain employs TRBV20-1 and TRBJ2-1; D may be TRBD2 (6 bases). The CDR3 is 14 amino acids. Trimming left V 3 bases short and J 3 bases short, with 12 bases between. The germline V gene has CDR1 DFQATT and CDR2 SNEGSKA (reference sequence). The CDR3 DNA follows: TGCAGTGCTAGTATCGGGAGTATCTACAATGAGCAGTTCTTC. This translates into CSASIGSIYNEQFF.

The table lists this clone with a few counts. The CDR3 DNA sequence: TGTGCCAGCAGTTTACATCAGGGATATGGCTACACCTTC. Its protein product is CASSLHQGYGYTF. This chain links TRBV27 with TRBJ1-2; possibly TRBD1 for D (5 bases). The length of the CDR3 is 13 residues. The V and J ends lost 2 bases and 5 bases respectively, with 9 bases between them. Germline V gives CDR1 MNHEY, CDR2 SMNVEV (reference sequence).

This chain joins TRBV28 and TRBJ1-1; TRBD1 aligns across 7 bases. Germline-derived CDR1 and CDR2 are MDHEN and SYDVKM. V trimming: 5 bases; J trimming: 4 bases; junction bases outside the gene matches: 4. The CDR3 is 13 residues long. CDR3 loop: CASSMGQTTEAFF. CDR3 bases: TGTGCCAGCAGTATGGGACAGACCACTGAAGCTTTCTTT. The full variable domain, rest sourced from reference TRBV28 and TRBJ1-1, is DVKVTQSSRYLVKRTGEKVFLECVQDMDHENMFWYRQDPGLGLRLIYFSYDVKMKEKGDIPEGYSVSREKKERFSLILESASTNQTSMYLCASSMGQTTEAFFGQGTRLTVV.

The genes are TRBV27 and TRBJ1-1; 9 bases agree with TRBD1. Per germline, CDR1 MNHEY and CDR2 SMNVEV (reference sequence). The junction had 12 bases not matched to a gene; V was cut back by 6 bases and J by 10 bases. The CDR3 has 14 amino acids. DNA of the CDR3: TGTGCCAGCAGCCAACTTACGACAGGGGGGGGAGCTTTCTTT. Translating gives CASSQLTTGGGAFF.

This chain joins TRBV4-1 and TRBJ1-2; D remains ambiguous. The CDR3 has 15 amino acids. Trimming removed 5 bases from V and 0 bases from J, with 13 bases in between. Germline lookup yields CDR1 MGHRA and CDR2 YSYEKL. The CDR3 DNA sequence: TGCGCCAGCAGCGGCTACGAGGAAGCTAACTATGGCTACACCTTC. Translated, it gives CASSGYEEANYGYTF.

CDR3 DNA: TGTGCCAGCAGCTCAACCGGGACTAGCGGCGCCGAGCAGTACTTC. Translating gives CASSSTGTSGAEQYF. The chain carries TRBV9 and TRBJ2-7; 11 bases match TRBD2. The CDR3 length is 15 residues. Germline values: CDR1 SGDLS, CDR2 YYNGEE. V was pared by 4 bases and J by 6 bases, with 9 bases of the junction left unmatched.

The rearrangement joins TRBV30 to TRBJ2-7, with D unresolved. This CDR3 has 12 residues. The ends were cut back, 3 bases at V and 2 bases at J, with 8 bases in the middle. CDR1 and CDR2 (germline): GTSNPN, SVGIG (reference sequence). This CDR3 is CAWSLGPYEQYF. CDR3 DNA: TGTGCCTGGAGCCTCGGTCCCTACGAGCAGTACTTC.

The sample holds one count of this clone. V usage is TRBV28 and J usage is TRBJ2-1, with 8 bases that match TRBD1. The CDR3 is 17 amino acids. Germline CDR1 reads MDHEN; CDR2 reads SYDVKM. V was pared by 5 bases and J by 12 bases, with 21 bases of the junction left unmatched. DNA of the CDR3: TGTGCCAGCAGTACCCCTTTTGCGGACAGGGACGAAGAGGGGCAGTTCTTC. This encodes CASSTPFADRDEEGQFF.

For this clone: This sample includes further DNA sequences coding for the same CDR3. The gene calls are TRBV29-1 and TRBJ1-2; TRBD1 matches at 10 bases. Germline CDR1 SQVTM, CDR2 ANQGSEA. This CDR3 is 12 amino acids long. V was pared by 6 bases and J by 3 bases, with 1 base of the junction left unmatched. The DNA of the CDR3 is TGCAGCGTAGGACAGGGGGACTATGGCTACACCTTC. Amino acids: CSVGQGDYGYTF.

This chain connects TRBV30 to TRBJ1-4; D call uncertain. V was cut by 0 bases and J by 0 bases, with 11 bases left in between. Germline loops: CDR1 GTSNPN, CDR2 SVGIG (reference sequence). The CDR3 spans 16 residues. The CDR3 DNA is TGTGCCTGGAGTGTACCCGGGCGGGCAACTAATGAAAAACTGTTTTTT. Translating it yields CAWSVPGRATNEKLFF.

This chain connects TRBV27 to TRBJ2-5; the D gene is possibly TRBD2 (6 bases). The V end lost 8 bases, the J end lost 7 bases, and 23 bases lay between the germline ends. This CDR3 is built from 15 residues. From germline, CDR1 is MNHEY and CDR2 SMNVEV (reference sequence). CDR3 nucleotides: TGTGCCAGCGGACTAATAAGGGATGACGCGGTGACCCAGTACTTC. Its protein product is CASGLIRDDAVTQYF.

The V call is TRBV28, the J call TRBJ2-7; D not resolved. The CDR3 runs 14 residues. CDR1 and CDR2 (germline): MDHEN, SYDVKM. V gave up 3 bases and J gave up 1 base, with 10 bases separating them. The CDR3 protein is CASSFVQFSYEQYF. The CDR3 DNA reads TGTGCCAGCAGTTTTGTTCAGTTTTCCTACGAGCAGTACTTC.